This T cell receptor beta chain derives from a study of T-cell reconstitution after alpha-beta-depleted transplantation in children (dated by TCRdb to the mid-2010s). With respect to the entire study: T-cell immune reconstitution after TCRalphabeta/CD19-depleted allogeneic hematopoietic cell transplantation in children was quantitatively tracked in the study by means of TCR repertoire profiling. Findings and caveats that apply to the study as a whole: The apparently early alphabetaT-cell count recovery about two months after transplant was reportedly dependent on only several hundred rapidly expanded clones derived from non-depleted graft cells. The high TCRbeta diversity at day 60 in some patients was ascribed to recipient T cells and intrathymic progenitors that had survived conditioning. Over the following months the frequencies of hyperexpanded clones went down, and after one year T-cell counts and TCRbeta diversity were mostly credited to newly produced T cells.

The library was built by means of PCR. Sequencer: Illumina HiSeq 2500. TCR library preparation used molecular barcoding, with unique molecular identifiers applied to normalize quantification of the TCRbeta repertoire. The public reads were quality trimmed at Q25 with fastp and then assembled into clones with MiXCR by TCRdb, keeping productive beta chains. When rows share a CDR3 protein, they turn into one entry using the most common DNA and genes. This sample holds 85,000 to 120,000 distinct CDR3 sequences; 7% to 8% were observed only once. The top ten constitute less than 20% of the sample. V is cut by 5 bases and J by 5 bases, and the space between the germline ends is 22 bases. Reading the germline V gene gives CDR1 MDHEN and CDR2 SYDVKM. Counted from cysteine to phenylalanine, this CDR3 has 16 amino acids. The entry retains the CDR3 DNA only, 48 bases that are in frame from base 1. The intended sense of this specimen's treatment or condition label: allogeneic hematopoietic cell transplantation with graft depleted of TCRalphabeta T cells and CD19 B cells. The transplant recipients were children given TCRalphabeta/CD19-depleted allogeneic hematopoietic cell grafts.

This clonotype was observed at least ten times. The clone's antigen remains unknown. Base-call qualities are not available, and no considerably larger clone is one nucleotide away. Here the chain combines TRBV28 and TRBJ2-7; confidence is insufficient to name the D gene. This sequence originates from a boy between 2 and 10 years old with acute lymphoblastic leukemia, due to receive a stem cell transplant. The sample here was PBMCs, taken before TCRalphabeta/CD19-depleted stem cell transplant. The sequenced DNA is TGTGCCAGCAGTCCCCGTCTCGGGCTCCCCGGCGACGAGCAGTACTTC. Its coded protein is CASSPRLGLPGDEQYF.